The clone carrying this TCR beta chain came up many times. This record comes from a study of blood T cells in healthy people across ages. Using a J-beta primer mix together with a sample-barcoded 5' primer, a second PCR was run for roughly 7 to 12 cycles. A single record per CDR3 protein comes from TCRdb applying MiXCR to the 5' RACE reads. The data hold 500,000 to 700,000 distinct CDR3 sequences, with about 30% observed a single time. Trimming removed 5 bases from V and 2 bases from J, with 9 bases in between. This CDR3 region has 13 residues. The germline gives CDR1 MNHNY, CDR2 SVGAGI (reference sequence).

This receptor was identified in an elderly woman in good health. V is TRBV6-6 and J is TRBJ1-2, with D perhaps matching TRBD1 (5 bases). Sequencing was carried out using blood. The CDR3 coding sequence is TGTGCCAGCAGTCAGGGAGAGAACTATGGCTACACCTTC. Protein: CASSQGENYGYTF.